This T cell receptor (beta chain) came from a study of CD8 T cells in ankylosing spondylitis. From the 5' RACE reads, TCRdb called clonotypes with MiXCR, one entry per CDR3 protein. The sample contains about 42,000 distinct CDR3 sequences, around 2.8% of which appear only once. Germline V CDR1 and CDR2: SGDLS, YYNGEE. The CDR3 is 14 amino acids. The V gene end was trimmed by 4 bases and the J gene end by 3 bases; junction bases not matched to a gene: 7. This clonotype was seen only a few times. V is TRBV9 and J is TRBJ2-7; 7 bases are a match to TRBD2. The sample consisted of blood, either unsorted or a sorted T cell fraction (not recorded which). The sequence was collected from a male donor with ankylosing spondylitis or in good health (not recorded which). CDR3 sequence: CASSPQTSSYEQYF. The CDR3 DNA is TGTGCCAGCAGCCCTCAGACTAGCAGCTACGAGCAGTACTTC.